The rows below give T cell receptor beta chains drawn from one sample of a study of blood T cell repertoires in COVID-19. Profiled with immunoSEQ multiplex PCR; TCRdb holds only in-frame clones, not every one. The sample comprises fewer than 350,000 clones, roughly 90% of which are singletons, and approximately 10% rests with the top ten. Sequenced sample: peripheral blood. The source of these receptors is a man under 40 with COVID-19, enrolled during active disease. The CDR3 runs from the conserved cysteine through the conserved F or W. Size tells how often a clone was seen (once, few, many) or the class of an expanded clone, and some rows leave it out.

abundance,v_gene,j_gene,CDR3aa
.,TRBV7-2,TRBJ1-2,CASSAAPGQHYGYTF
.,TRBV7-9,TRBJ1-6,CASSSGENSPLHF
.,TRBV6-4,TRBJ1-3,CASSSDSSGNTIYF
once,TRBV5-1,TRBJ2-1,CASSLISGLLNEQFF
.,TRBV27,TRBJ1-1,CASNLITPGSRMNTEAFF
.,TRBV29-1,TRBJ2-3,CSVEQYGGSADTQYF
.,TRBV7-9,TRBJ2-6,CASFPSSTGISGANVLTF
.,TRBV11-3,TRBJ1-1,CASSRTRGAEAFF
.,TRBV5-5,TRBJ2-1,CASSPGGNEQFF
.,TRBV9,TRBJ1-2,CASSVQGNYGYTF
few,TRBV7-2,TRBJ2-4,CASSLARRGWDIQYF
.,TRBV4-1,TRBJ2-7,CASSPDSSGSTYEQYF
.,TRBV6-2/TRBV6-3,TRBJ1-4,CASSRPGQGKEKLFF
.,TRBV6-5,TRBJ2-5,CASRGDRGERETQYF
.,TRBV24-1,TRBJ2-3,CATAVTGTGAPDTQYF
few,TRBV27,TRBJ1-1,CASSSYIYRGGGTEAFF
.,TRBV6-1,TRBJ1-1,CASSEYLNTEAFF
.,TRBV28,TRBJ1-1,CASSLLGQTNTEAFF
.,TRBV9,TRBJ2-3,CASSVTGTSTDTQYF
.,TRBV30,TRBJ1-1,CAWISIRPEAFF